The 21 T cell receptor beta chains listed next were all sequenced from one sample in a study of T cells in Graves' hyperthyroidism and ophthalmopathy. TCR beta CDR3 regions were amplified from RNA. A first-round RT-PCR of the TCR CDR3 used the HTBI primer set. TCRdb fed the multiplex PCR reads into MiXCR, producing one record per CDR3 protein. The profile shows around 400,000 distinct CDR3 sequences, roughly an eighth of them singletons. The sample taken for sequencing was blood. These receptor sequences come from a woman aged 18 to 35 with Graves' hyperthyroidism.

This clonotype occurred many times. This chain connects TRBV18 to TRBJ1-5; 9 bases match TRBD1. CDR1 and CDR2 from the germline V gene are KGHSH and LQKENI. The J segment lost 5 bases and the V segment lost 3 bases, leaving 5 bases of the junction unmatched. There are 15 residues in the CDR3. This CDR3 is CASSPGTGTDQPQHF. CDR3 in DNA: TGTGCCAGCTCACCCGGGACAGGGACCGATCAGCCCCAGCATTTT.

Many counts were recorded for this clonotype. This chain joins TRBV11-2 and TRBJ1-5; D is ambiguous. V was cut by 5 bases and J by 4 bases, with 9 bases left in between. Germline CDR1 SGHAT, CDR2 FQNNGV. CDR3 length: 13 residues. This CDR3 reads CASSNGGNQPQHF. The DNA for the CDR3 is TGTGCCAGCAGCAACGGAGGTAATCAGCCCCAGCATTTT.

A few counts support this clonotype. V usage is TRBV9 and J usage is TRBJ2-1; 7 bases align to TRBD2. V was clipped by 2 bases and J by 2 bases; unmatched bases: 4. The CDR3 loop spans 15 amino acids. Per the germline V gene, CDR1 is SGDLS and CDR2 is YYNGEE. The CDR3 loop reads CASSVAGAAYNEQFF. The CDR3 DNA is TGTGCCAGCAGCGTGGCGGGAGCGGCCTACAATGAGCAGTTCTTC.

About this clonotype itself: This may be a read error: a much more frequent sequence differs by one nucleotide. This chain joins TRBV3-1 and TRBJ2-1; tentative D call: TRBD1 (5 bases). Germline loops: CDR1 LGHDT, CDR2 YNNKEL (reference sequence). V lost 0 bases to trimming and J lost 7 bases, with 16 bases between them. The CDR3 consists of 16 residues. The CDR3 here is CASSQDSIGVRNEQFF. The DNA of the CDR3 is TGTGCCAGCAGCCAAGATTCGATAGGGGTGCGGAATGAGCAGTTCTTC.

This clonotype occurred many times. The CDR3 sequence is CASSYRLLGRAATNEKLFF. CDR3 coding DNA: TGTGCCAGCAGTTACAGGTTGCTAGGCCGGGCCGCAACTAATGAAAAACTGTTTTTT. The gene calls are TRBV6-5 and TRBJ1-4; no clear D gene. Germline CDR1 MNHEY, CDR2 SVGAGI. The CDR3 sequence is 19 residues long. Trimming removed 2 bases at V and 0 bases at J, with 19 bases between.

This clonotype was detected many times. V and J are TRBV12-3 or TRBV12-4 and TRBJ2-5, with TRBD1 matching over 7 bases. The CDR3 is 15 residues long. Unmatched junction bases numbered 11, after V lost 5 bases and J lost 5 bases. The CDR3 nucleotides read TGTGCCAGCAGTGTCACAGGGGTGCCTCGGGAGACCCAGTACTTC. It codes for CASSVTGVPRETQYF.

This clonotype has ten or more counts. The chain combines TRBV10-3 with TRBJ2-7; the D is unclear. V was pared by 0 bases and J by 0 bases, with 9 bases between. The germline gives CDR1 ENHRY, CDR2 SYGVKD. The CDR3 extends over 15 amino acids. The CDR3 DNA sequence: TGTGCCATCAGTGAGTCCCGCAGCCCCTCCTACGAGCAGTACTTC. This translates into CAISESRSPSYEQYF.

This clonotype has at least ten counts. The chain's CDR3 is CASSLGTSNQPQHF. The CDR3 bases are TGTGCCAGCAGTTTGGGCACTAGCAATCAGCCCCAGCATTTT. The chain is built from TRBV12-3 or TRBV12-4 and TRBJ1-5; D is undetermined. V lost 3 bases and J lost 0, with 6 bases in between. The CDR3 is 14 residues long.

The genes are TRBV19 and TRBJ1-6; TRBD1 aligns across 8 bases. This CDR3 is 13 amino acids long. Trimming took 10 bases from V and 10 from J; bases not matched to a gene: 9. Germline values: CDR1 LNHDA, CDR2 SQIVND (reference sequence). As DNA, the CDR3 is TGTGCCACTTCTGACAGGGGAGGCTCACCCCTCCACTTT. This encodes CATSDRGGSPLHF.

This clonotype was counted many times. The chain uses TRBV29-1 and TRBJ2-3; tentative D call: TRBD2 (6 bases). Germline V gene lookup returns CDR1 SQVTM and CDR2 ANQGSEA. V shed 6 bases and J shed 1 base, with 14 bases lying between them. The CDR3 runs 14 residues. The DNA for the CDR3 is TGCAGCGTCGCTGGGGGGAGCGGCACAGATACGCAGTATTTT. The encoded protein is CSVAGGSGTDTQYF.

The sample holds many counts of this clonotype. V and J are TRBV30 and TRBJ2-6; perhaps TRBD2 as D (6 bases). In germline, CDR1 is GTSNPN, CDR2 SVGIG (reference sequence). The V end was cut by 7 bases, the J end by 2 bases, with 9 bases between. CDR3 length: 13 amino acids. Written as DNA, the CDR3 is TGTGCCTCCCCGGGGGCTGGGGCCAACGTCCTGACTTTC. Translated: CASPGAGANVLTF.

Remarks on this clonotype: This may be a read error: a much more frequent sequence differs by one nucleotide. The chain carries TRBV7-9 and TRBJ1-1; the D is unclear. CDR3 length equals 12 residues. Germline assignment: CDR1 SEHNR and CDR2 FQNEAQ (reference sequence). The CDR3 sequence is CASSLDNTEALF. In DNA form, the CDR3 reads TGTGCCAGCAGCTTAGATAACACTGAAGCTCTCTTT. The whole variable domain, filled in from reference TRBV7-9 and TRBJ1-1, reads DTGVSQNPRHKITKRGQNVTFRCDPISEHNRLYWYRQTLGQGPEFLTYFQNEAQLEKSRLLSDRFSAERPKGSFSTLEIQRTEQGDSAMYLCASSLDNTEALFGQGTRLTVV.

Ten or more counts support this clonotype. The V and J genes are TRBV6-1 and TRBJ1-1; the match to TRBD1 covers 8 bases. CDR3 length: 14 amino acids. Germline lookup yields CDR1 MNHNS and CDR2 SASEGT. The V gene end was trimmed by 7 bases and the J gene end by 5 bases; junction bases not matched to a gene: 9. CDR3 sequence: CASTEQGVRTEAFF. The CDR3, as DNA: TGTGCCAGCACCGAACAGGGGGTAAGGACTGAAGCTTTCTTT.

This clonotype was seen ten or more times. The chain carries TRBV29-1 and TRBJ1-2; 7 nucleotides line up with TRBD1. With V trimmed by 7 bases and J by 2 bases, 4 bases remained unmatched. The germline V gene encodes CDR1 SQVTM and CDR2 ANQGSEA. CDR3 size: 12 residues. CDR3 loop: CSDRGGNYGYTF. In nucleotides, the CDR3 is TGCAGCGACAGGGGCGGCAACTATGGCTACACCTTC.

The table lists this clonotype with many counts. The V gene is TRBV7-9, the J gene TRBJ1-2; D gene uncertain. The CDR3 is 15 residues long. Trimming took off 1 base at V and 5 bases at J, with 14 bases between the two ends. In germline, CDR1 is SEHNR, CDR2 FQNEAQ (reference sequence). CDR3 sequence (DNA): TGTGCCAGCAGCTTAGGCTCCCCAGGAATTTATGGCTACACCTTC. Translating gives CASSLGSPGIYGYTF.

This clonotype showed up many times. V usage is TRBV6-9 and J usage is TRBJ2-7, with D possibly being TRBD1 (5 bases). The V end was cut by 8 bases, the J end by 5 bases, with 10 bases between. CDR1 and CDR2 (germline): MNHGY, SVAAGI. The CDR3 loop spans 11 amino acids. CDR3 sequence: CASLKGHEQYF. The CDR3, as DNA: TGTGCCAGCCTTAAGGGGCACGAGCAGTACTTC.

This clonotype was observed a handful of times. The chain employs TRBV28 and TRBJ1-2, with D uncertain. V was clipped by 8 bases and J by 4 bases, with 17 bases between them. The CDR3 is 14 amino acids. Germline V gives CDR1 MDHEN, CDR2 SYDVKM. CDR3: CASGKGRLPYGYTF. In DNA, the CDR3 is TGTGCCAGCGGAAAGGGCAGGCTACCCTATGGCTACACCTTC.

At least ten counts were recorded for this clonotype. The chain joins TRBV3-1 to TRBJ1-1; TRBD1 matches at 7 bases. Germline CDR1 is LGHDT and CDR2 is YNNKEL (reference sequence). CDR3 length: 14 residues. V was pared by 2 bases and J by 6 bases, with 6 bases of the junction left unmatched. The CDR3 region has the DNA TGTGCCAGCAGCCAAACCGACAGGGTTTCTGAAGCTTTCTTT. Translation gives CASSQTDRVSEAFF. Combining the CDR3 with reference TRBV3-1 and TRBJ1-1 gives the whole variable domain DTAVSQTPKYLVTQMGNDKSIKCEQNLGHDTMYWYKQDSKKFLKIMFSYNNKELIINETVPNRFSPKSPDKAHLNLHINSLELGDSAVYFCASSQTDRVSEAFFGQGTRLTVV.

This clonotype was observed many times. CDR3 region: CASMGPSTDTQYF. The CDR3 DNA reads TGTGCCAGCATGGGTCCTAGCACAGATACGCAGTATTTT. The V call is TRBV6-2 or TRBV6-3, the J call TRBJ2-3; D is uncertain. Germline CDR1 reads MNHEY; CDR2 reads SVGEGT. Deletions cut 7 bases from V and 0 bases from J, with 8 bases between. CDR3 length: 13 residues.

The chain links TRBV20-1 to TRBJ1-2; 8 bases align to TRBD1. The trim removed 8 bases at V and 4 bases at J, leaving 15 bases unmatched. This CDR3 is 15 amino acids long. The germline gives CDR1 DFQATT, CDR2 SNEGSKA (reference sequence). The CDR3 reads CSSKQGARASYGYTF. The CDR3 DNA is TGCAGTAGTAAGCAGGGGGCTAGAGCGTCCTATGGCTACACCTTC.

This clonotype was seen repeatedly, ten times or more. The chain recombines TRBV5-1 with TRBJ1-1; D is unclear. The CDR3 covers 14 residues. CDR1 is SGHRS and CDR2 is YFSETQ in the germline V gene. The V end was cut by 1 base, the J end by 9 bases, with 16 bases between. The CDR3, as DNA: TGCGCCAGCAGCTTGTATCAGTCGCCAGGACAAGCTTTCTTT. It codes for CASSLYQSPGQAFF.